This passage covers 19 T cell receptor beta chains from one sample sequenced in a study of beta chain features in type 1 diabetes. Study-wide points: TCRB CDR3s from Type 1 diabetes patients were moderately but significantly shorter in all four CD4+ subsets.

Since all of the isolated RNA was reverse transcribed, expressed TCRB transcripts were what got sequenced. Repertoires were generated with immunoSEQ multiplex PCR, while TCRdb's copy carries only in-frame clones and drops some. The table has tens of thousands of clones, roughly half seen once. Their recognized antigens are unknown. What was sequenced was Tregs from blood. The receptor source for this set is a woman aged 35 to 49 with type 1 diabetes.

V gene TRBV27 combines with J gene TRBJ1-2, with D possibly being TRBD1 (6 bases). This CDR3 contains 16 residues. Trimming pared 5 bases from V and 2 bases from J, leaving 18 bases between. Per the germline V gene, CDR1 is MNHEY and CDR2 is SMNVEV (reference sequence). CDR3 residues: CASSPRPTGLNYGYTF. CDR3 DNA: TGTGCCAGCAGTCCCCGCCCCACAGGGTTGAACTATGGCTACACCTTC.

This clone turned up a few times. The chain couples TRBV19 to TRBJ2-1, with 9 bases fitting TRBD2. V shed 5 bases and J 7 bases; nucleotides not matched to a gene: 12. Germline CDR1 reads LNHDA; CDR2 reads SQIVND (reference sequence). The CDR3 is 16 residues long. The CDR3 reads CASSGQREAKVNEQFF. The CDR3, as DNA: TGTGCCAGTAGTGGACAGCGGGAGGCCAAAGTGAATGAGCAGTTCTTC. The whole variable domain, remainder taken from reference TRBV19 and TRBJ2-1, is DGGITQSPKYLFRKEGQNVTLSCEQNLNHDAMYWYRQDPGQGLRLIYYSQIVNDFQKGDIAEGYSVSREKKESFPLTVTSAQKNPTAFYLCASSGQREAKVNEQFFGPGTRLTVL.

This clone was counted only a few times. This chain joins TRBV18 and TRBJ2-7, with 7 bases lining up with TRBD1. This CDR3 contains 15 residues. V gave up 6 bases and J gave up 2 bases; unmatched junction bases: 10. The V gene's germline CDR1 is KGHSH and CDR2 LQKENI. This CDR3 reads CASSNDRETTYEQYF. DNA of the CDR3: TGTGCCAGCTCCAATGACAGGGAAACTACCTACGAGCAGTACTTC.

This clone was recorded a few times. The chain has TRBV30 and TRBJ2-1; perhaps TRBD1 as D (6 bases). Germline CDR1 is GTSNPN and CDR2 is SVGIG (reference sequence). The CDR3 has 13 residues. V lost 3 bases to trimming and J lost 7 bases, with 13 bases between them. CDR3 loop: CAWRVQGWNEQFF. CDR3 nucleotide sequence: TGTGCCTGGAGAGTACAGGGCTGGAATGAGCAGTTCTTC.

DNA for the CDR3: TGTGCCAGCAGTTCGACAGGGGACGGCTACACCTTC. Protein product: CASSSTGDGYTF. V gene TRBV28 combines with J gene TRBJ1-2, with 8 bases matching TRBD1. The CDR3 runs 12 residues. Germline V gene data show CDR1 as MDHEN and CDR2 as SYDVKM. V lost 4 bases to trimming and J lost 8 bases; unmatched junction nucleotides: 3.

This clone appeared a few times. CDR3 nucleotide sequence: TGTGCCAGCAGCTTGGGGAGGCGGAATGAGCAGTTCTTC. It specifies CASSLGRRNEQFF. The chain couples TRBV7-3 to TRBJ2-1; TRBD2 is a possible D gene (6 bases). Germline V gene data show CDR1 as SGHTA and CDR2 as FQGTGA. With 3 bases removed from V and 7 bases from J, the gap between germline ends came to 10 bases. The CDR3 has 13 residues.

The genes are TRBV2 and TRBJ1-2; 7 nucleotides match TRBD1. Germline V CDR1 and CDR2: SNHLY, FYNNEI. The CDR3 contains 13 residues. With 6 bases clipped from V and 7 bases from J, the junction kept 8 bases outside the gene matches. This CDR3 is CASSPDRAGGYTF. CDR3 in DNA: TGTGCCAGCAGCCCTGACAGGGCCGGTGGCTACACCTTC.

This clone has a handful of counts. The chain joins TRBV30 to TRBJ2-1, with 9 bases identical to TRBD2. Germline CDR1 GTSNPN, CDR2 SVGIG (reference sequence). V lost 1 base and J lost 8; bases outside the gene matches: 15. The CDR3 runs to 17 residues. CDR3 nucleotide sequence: TGTGCCTGGAGTGCCCACGCGGGAGGGCACTTCGGCGATGAGCAGTTCTTC. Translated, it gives CAWSAHAGGHFGDEQFF.

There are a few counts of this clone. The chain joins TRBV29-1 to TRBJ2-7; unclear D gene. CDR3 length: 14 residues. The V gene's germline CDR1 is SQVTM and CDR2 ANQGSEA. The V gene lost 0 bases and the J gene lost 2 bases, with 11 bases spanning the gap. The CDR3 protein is CSVEDPGRTYEQYF. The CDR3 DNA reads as TGCAGCGTTGAAGATCCAGGAAGGACCTACGAGCAGTACTTC.

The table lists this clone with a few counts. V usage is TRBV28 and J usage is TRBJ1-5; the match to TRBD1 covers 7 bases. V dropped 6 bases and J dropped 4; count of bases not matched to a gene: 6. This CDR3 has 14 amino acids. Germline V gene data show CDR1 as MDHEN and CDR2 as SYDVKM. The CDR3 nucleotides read TGTGCCAGCAGAGAGACAGGGTTTAATCAGCCCCAGCATTTT. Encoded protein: CASRETGFNQPQHF. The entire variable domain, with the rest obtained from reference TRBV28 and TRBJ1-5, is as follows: DVKVTQSSRYLVKRTGEKVFLECVQDMDHENMFWYRQDPGLGLRLIYFSYDVKMKEKGDIPEGYSVSREKKERFSLILESASTNQTSMYLCASRETGFNQPQHFGDGTRLSIL.

This CDR3 reads CASSLGTGETQYF. CDR3 coding DNA: TGTGCCAGCAGCTTGGGAACAGGAGAGACCCAGTACTTC. The gene calls are TRBV5-4 and TRBJ2-5, with D possibly being TRBD1 (5 bases). CDR3 size: 13 residues. The V gene lost 0 bases and the J gene lost 4 bases, with 7 bases spanning the gap. Germline CDR1 SGHNT, CDR2 YYREEE (reference sequence). Looking up the rest from reference TRBV5-4 and TRBJ2-5 gives the full variable domain: ETGVTQSPTHLIKTRGQQVTLRCSSQSGHNTVSWYQQALGQGPQFIFQYYREEENGRGNFPPRFSGLQFPNYSSELNVNALELDDSALYLCASSLGTGETQYFGPGTRLLVL.

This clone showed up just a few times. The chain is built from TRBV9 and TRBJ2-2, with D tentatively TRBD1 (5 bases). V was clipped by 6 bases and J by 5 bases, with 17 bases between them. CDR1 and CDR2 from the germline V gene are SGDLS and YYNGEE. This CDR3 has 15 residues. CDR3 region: CASKRSQGGTGELFF. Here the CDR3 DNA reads TGTGCCAGCAAACGGAGTCAGGGCGGAACCGGGGAGCTGTTTTTT.

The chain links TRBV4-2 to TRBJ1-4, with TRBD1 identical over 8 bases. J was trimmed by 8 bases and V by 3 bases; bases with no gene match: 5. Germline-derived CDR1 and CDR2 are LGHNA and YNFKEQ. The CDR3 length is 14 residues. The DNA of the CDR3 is TGTGCCAGCAGCCACGGGACAGGCAAGGAAAAACTGTTTTTT. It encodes CASSHGTGKEKLFF.

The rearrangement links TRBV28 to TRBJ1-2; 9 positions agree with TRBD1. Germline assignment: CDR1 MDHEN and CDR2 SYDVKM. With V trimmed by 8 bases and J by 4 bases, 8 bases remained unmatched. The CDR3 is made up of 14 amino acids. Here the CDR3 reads CASVVGQGFYGYTF. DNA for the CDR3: TGTGCCAGCGTCGTAGGACAGGGGTTCTATGGCTACACCTTC.

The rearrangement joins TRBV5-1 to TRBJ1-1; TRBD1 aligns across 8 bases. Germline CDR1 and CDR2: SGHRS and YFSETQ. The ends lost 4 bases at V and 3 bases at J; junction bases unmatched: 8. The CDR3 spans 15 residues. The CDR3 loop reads CASSETGAGDTEAFF. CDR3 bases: TGCGCCAGCAGCGAGACAGGGGCTGGGGACACTGAAGCTTTCTTT.

In nucleotides, the CDR3 is TGTGCCAGCAGTTACCGGGTGCTCCAGAGCACTGAAGCTTTCTTT. Its protein is CASSYRVLQSTEAFF. The V and J genes are TRBV6-5 and TRBJ1-1; D is ambiguous. The V gene's germline CDR1 is MNHEY and CDR2 SVGAGI. V was pared by 2 bases and J by 4 bases, with 14 bases between. The CDR3 sequence is 15 residues long.

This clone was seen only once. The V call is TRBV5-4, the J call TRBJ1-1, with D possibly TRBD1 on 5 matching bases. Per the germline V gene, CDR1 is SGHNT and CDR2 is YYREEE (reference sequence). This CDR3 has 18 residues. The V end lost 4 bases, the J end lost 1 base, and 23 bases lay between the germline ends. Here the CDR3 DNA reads TGTGCCAGCAGCGCCCGACAGACCCGTACTACTTCGAACACTGAAGCTTTCTTT. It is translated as CASSARQTRTTSNTEAFF.

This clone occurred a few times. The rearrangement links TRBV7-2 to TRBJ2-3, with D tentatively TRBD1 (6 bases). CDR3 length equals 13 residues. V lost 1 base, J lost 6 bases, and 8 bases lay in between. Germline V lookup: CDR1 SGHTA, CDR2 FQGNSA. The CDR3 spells CASSLVRGDTQYF. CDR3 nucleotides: TGTGCCAGCAGCTTAGTGAGGGGGGATACGCAGTATTTT. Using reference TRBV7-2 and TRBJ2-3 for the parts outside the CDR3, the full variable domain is GAGVSQSPSNKVTEKGKDVELRCDPISGHTALYWYRQSLGQGLEFLIYFQGNSAPDKSGLPSDRFSAERTGGSVSTLTIQRTQQEDSAVYLCASSLVRGDTQYFGPGTRLTVL.

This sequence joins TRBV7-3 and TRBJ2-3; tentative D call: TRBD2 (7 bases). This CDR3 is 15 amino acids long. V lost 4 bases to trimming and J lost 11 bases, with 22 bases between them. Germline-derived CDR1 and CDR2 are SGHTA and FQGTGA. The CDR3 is CASSSYPGGHGGQYF. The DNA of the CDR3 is TGTGCCAGCAGCTCCTACCCCGGGGGGCACGGGGGGCAGTATTTT.